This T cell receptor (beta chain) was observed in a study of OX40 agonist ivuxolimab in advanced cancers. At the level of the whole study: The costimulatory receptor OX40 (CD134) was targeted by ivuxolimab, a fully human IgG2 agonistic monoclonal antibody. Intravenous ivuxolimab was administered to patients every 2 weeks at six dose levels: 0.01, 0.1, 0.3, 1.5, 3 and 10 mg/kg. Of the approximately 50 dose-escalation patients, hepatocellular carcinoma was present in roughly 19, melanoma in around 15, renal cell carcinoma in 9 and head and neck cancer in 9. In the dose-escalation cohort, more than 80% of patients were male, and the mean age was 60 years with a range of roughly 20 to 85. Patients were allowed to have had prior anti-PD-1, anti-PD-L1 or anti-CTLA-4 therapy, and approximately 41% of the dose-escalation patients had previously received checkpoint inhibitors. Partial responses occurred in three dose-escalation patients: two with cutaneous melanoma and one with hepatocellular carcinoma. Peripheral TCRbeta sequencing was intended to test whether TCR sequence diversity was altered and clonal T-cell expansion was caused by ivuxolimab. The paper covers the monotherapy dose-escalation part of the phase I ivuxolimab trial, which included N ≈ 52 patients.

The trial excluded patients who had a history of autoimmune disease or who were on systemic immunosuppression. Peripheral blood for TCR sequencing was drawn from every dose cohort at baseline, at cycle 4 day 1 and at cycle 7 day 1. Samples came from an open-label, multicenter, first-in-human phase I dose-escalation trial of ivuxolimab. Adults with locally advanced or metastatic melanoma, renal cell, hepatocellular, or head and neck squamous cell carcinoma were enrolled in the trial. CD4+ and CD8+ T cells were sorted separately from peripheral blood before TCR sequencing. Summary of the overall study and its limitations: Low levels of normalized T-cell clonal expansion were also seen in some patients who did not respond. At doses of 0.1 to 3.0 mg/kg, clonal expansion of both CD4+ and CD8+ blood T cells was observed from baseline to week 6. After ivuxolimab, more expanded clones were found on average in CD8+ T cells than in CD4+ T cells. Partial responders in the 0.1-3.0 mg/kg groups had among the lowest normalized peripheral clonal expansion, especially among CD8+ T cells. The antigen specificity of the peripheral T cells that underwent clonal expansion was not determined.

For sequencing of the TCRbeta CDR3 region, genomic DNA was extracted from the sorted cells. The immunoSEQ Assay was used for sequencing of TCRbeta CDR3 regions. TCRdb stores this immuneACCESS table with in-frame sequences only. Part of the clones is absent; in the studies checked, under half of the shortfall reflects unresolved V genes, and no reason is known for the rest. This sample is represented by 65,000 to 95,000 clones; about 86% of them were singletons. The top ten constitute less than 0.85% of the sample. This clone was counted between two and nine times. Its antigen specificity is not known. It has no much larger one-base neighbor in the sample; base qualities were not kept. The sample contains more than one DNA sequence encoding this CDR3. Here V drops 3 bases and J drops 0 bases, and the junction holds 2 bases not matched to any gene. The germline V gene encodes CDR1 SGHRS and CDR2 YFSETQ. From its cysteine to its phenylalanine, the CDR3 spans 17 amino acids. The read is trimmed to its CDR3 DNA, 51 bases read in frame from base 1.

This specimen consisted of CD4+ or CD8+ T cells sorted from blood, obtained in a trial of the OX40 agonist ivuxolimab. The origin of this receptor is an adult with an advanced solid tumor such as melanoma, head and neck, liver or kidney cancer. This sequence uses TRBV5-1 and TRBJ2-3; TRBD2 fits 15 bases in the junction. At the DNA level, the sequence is TGCGCCAGCAGCTGGGGACTAGCGGGAGGTAGCACAGATACGCAGTATTTT. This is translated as CASSWGLAGGSTDTQYF.